The 26 T cell receptor beta chains presented below share a single source sample, sequenced in a study of T cell changes during pregnancy in multiple sclerosis (dated by TCRdb to about 2019). Libraries were made using the immunoSEQ multiplex PCR assay. The table was pulled from immuneACCESS by TCRdb, which kept in-frame rearrangements only. Such tables lose some clones; where checked, under half of the loss comes from unresolved V genes, and the rest has no known cause. In all, the sample holds around 80,000 clones, and around 92% of those were seen once. 1.4% to 1.5% of the sample rests with the top ten. Sequences were derived from peripheral blood, sampled before pregnancy. The source of these receptors is a female donor with multiple sclerosis, enrolled in a pregnancy study.

The J gene is TRBJ1-2, the V gene TRBV29-1; 7 nucleotides align to TRBD1. Germline-derived CDR1 and CDR2 are SQVTM and ANQGSEA. The length of the CDR3 is 13 residues. V trimming: 1 base; J trimming: 7 bases; junction bases outside the gene matches: 6. In DNA form, the CDR3 reads TGCAGCGTTGAAGTACAGGGGTCCGGTGGCTACACCTTC. It is translated as CSVEVQGSGGYTF.

V is TRBV7-6 and J is TRBJ1-1; 7 nucleotides match TRBD1. The V and J ends lost 5 bases and 2 bases, in that order; junction bases with no gene match: 14. CDR1 is SGHVS and CDR2 is FNYEAQ in the germline V gene. This CDR3 has 17 amino acids. In nucleotides, the CDR3 is TGTGCCAGCAGCCCGCGTGGTTCGGGACAGAGAAACACTGAAGCTTTCTTT. Protein product: CASSPRGSGQRNTEAFF.

V and J are TRBV4-2 and TRBJ1-1, with D possibly TRBD1 on 5 matching bases. From germline, CDR1 is LGHNA and CDR2 YNFKEQ. The CDR3 sequence is 17 residues long. V was pared by 5 bases and J by 0 bases, with 19 bases between. In DNA, the CDR3 is TGTGCCAGCAGCTATCAAAGGGGAATGACCTTGAACACTGAAGCTTTCTTT. It codes for CASSYQRGMTLNTEAFF.

The rearrangement uses TRBV2 and TRBJ2-5; 7 bases match TRBD2. The CDR3 consists of 13 residues. The V gene end was trimmed by 6 bases and the J gene end by 5 bases; junction bases not matched to a gene: 6. CDR1 SNHLY and CDR2 FYNNEI come from the germline V gene. In nucleotides, the CDR3 is TGTGCCAGCAGAGCGGGACTTGTGGAGACCCAGTACTTC. This gives the protein CASRAGLVETQYF.

The rearrangement joins TRBV29-1 to TRBJ2-1; a weak D match, TRBD2 (6 bases). From germline, CDR1 is SQVTM and CDR2 ANQGSEA. V shed 0 bases and J shed 4 bases, with 16 bases lying between them. This CDR3 is built from 16 residues. CDR3 loop: CSVEDGWAGKYNEQFF. The CDR3 DNA reads TGCAGCGTTGAAGATGGTTGGGCGGGAAAATACAATGAGCAGTTCTTC.

V is TRBV6-1 and J is TRBJ2-7; D not certain. V was clipped by 4 bases and J by 8 bases, with 6 bases between them. There are 10 residues in the CDR3. Germline CDR1 is MNHNS and CDR2 is SASEGT. For the CDR3, the DNA is TGTGCCAGCAGTGGTGGGCAGCAGTACTTC. This translates into CASSGGQQYF.

The CDR3 DNA reads TGTGCCAGCAGCTTTTCACTTAACTCCTACGAGCAGTACTTC. It yields the protein CASSFSLNSYEQYF. V usage is TRBV7-9 and J usage is TRBJ2-7, with D hard to call. The CDR3 spans 14 residues. CDR1 SEHNR and CDR2 FQNEAQ come from the germline V gene (reference sequence). The V end lost 3 bases, the J end lost 0 bases, and 9 bases lay between the germline ends.

The table lists this clone with a count of one. The V gene is TRBV4-1, the J gene TRBJ1-1, with 8 bases matching TRBD1. From germline, CDR1 is MGHRA and CDR2 YSYEKL. This CDR3 has 14 residues. Germline trimming cut 4 bases from V and 4 bases from J; bases unmatched to any gene: 5. The CDR3: CASSPQQGGTEAFF. The CDR3 DNA reads as TGCGCCAGCAGCCCCCAACAGGGGGGCACTGAAGCTTTCTTT.

The gene calls are TRBV4-1 and TRBJ1-2; D unclear. The ends were cut back, 4 bases at V and 0 bases at J, with 12 bases in the middle. CDR1 and CDR2 (germline): MGHRA, YSYEKL. The CDR3 loop spans 15 amino acids. The CDR3 reads CASSPAEVANYGYTF. CDR3 in DNA: TGCGCCAGCAGCCCCGCCGAGGTGGCTAACTATGGCTACACCTTC.

The V and J genes are TRBV5-1 and TRBJ2-3; 8 nucleotides line up with TRBD2. Germline V lookup: CDR1 SGHRS, CDR2 YFSETQ. CDR3 length: 19 residues. After removal of 0 bases from V and 0 bases from J, the junction contained 12 bases not matched to a gene. CDR3 bases: TGCGCCAGCAGCTTGGTGGGACTAGGAGCCACAACTAGCACAGATACGCAGTATTTT. Protein product: CASSLVGLGATTSTDTQYF.

The chain links TRBV29-1 to TRBJ1-2; tentatively, D is TRBD1 (6 bases). The CDR3 runs 15 residues. Germline lookup yields CDR1 SQVTM and CDR2 ANQGSEA. V lost 3 bases to trimming and J lost 4 bases, with 18 bases between them. In DNA, the CDR3 is TGCAGCGTTGAGGGCGTCAGGGGTGAACGCTATGGCTACACCTTC. Protein product: CSVEGVRGERYGYTF.

The rearrangement links TRBV6-5 to TRBJ2-3; 7 bases map to TRBD2. Trimming took 0 bases from V and 6 from J; bases not matched to a gene: 9. Germline V gene lookup returns CDR1 MNHEY and CDR2 SVGAGI. The length of the CDR3 is 16 residues. In nucleotides, the CDR3 is TGTGCCAGCAGTTACTCCCCTGGGGGGGTTCTGGATACGCAGTATTTT. It yields the protein CASSYSPGGVLDTQYF.

The chain joins TRBV25-1 to TRBJ2-5; D gene ambiguous. This CDR3 has 11 residues. Germline-derived CDR1 and CDR2 are MGHDK and SYGVNS. Trimming took off 3 bases at V and 5 bases at J, with 4 bases between the two ends. The CDR3 loop reads CASSDYETQYF. DNA for the CDR3: TGTGCCAGCAGTGACTATGAGACCCAGTACTTC.

The chain is built from TRBV2 and TRBJ2-3; D is perhaps TRBD2 (5 bases). V lost 4 bases, J lost 4 bases, and 15 bases lay in between. The germline V gene has CDR1 SNHLY and CDR2 FYNNEI. The CDR3 sequence is 15 residues long. CDR3 region: CASSANGLGSDTQYF. The CDR3 bases are TGTGCCAGCAGTGCTAACGGACTGGGGTCAGATACGCAGTATTTT. The complete variable domain, with remaining parts taken from reference TRBV2 and TRBJ2-3, reads EPEVTQTPSHQVTQMGQEVILRCVPISNHLYFYWYRQILGQKVEFLVSFYNNEISEKSEIFDDQFSVERPDGSNFTLKIRSTKLEDSAMYFCASSANGLGSDTQYFGPGTRLTVL.

V usage is TRBV13 and J usage is TRBJ1-1; D is possibly TRBD1 (5 bases). The CDR3 has 12 amino acids. V was clipped by 4 bases and J by 7 bases, with 10 bases between them. Germline V gene lookup returns CDR1 PRHDT and CDR2 FYEKMQ (reference sequence). CDR3 coding DNA: TGTGCCAGCAGCTGGTCCCAGGGTGAAGCTTTCTTT. Translation gives CASSWSQGEAFF.

The rearrangement links TRBV4-1 to TRBJ2-3, with 8 bases matching TRBD2. The length of the CDR3 is 18 residues. V lost 0 bases to trimming and J lost 6 bases; unmatched junction nucleotides: 14. Germline CDR1 and CDR2: MGHRA and YSYEKL. The DNA of the CDR3 is TGCGCCAGCAGCCAAGATCACCTCCTCGCGGGGGGAACTGATACGCAGTATTTT. It is translated as CASSQDHLLAGGTDTQYF.

The J gene is TRBJ2-3, the V gene TRBV6-6; perhaps TRBD2 as D (5 bases). The CDR3 extends over 12 amino acids. Germline V gene data show CDR1 as MNHNY and CDR2 as SVGAGI (reference sequence). V lost 6 bases and J lost 1, with 5 bases in between. CDR3 in DNA: TGTGCCAGCAGGGGAGGCACAGATACGCAGTATTTT. Residues: CASRGGTDTQYF.

This chain links TRBV5-8 with TRBJ1-1, with 9 bases fitting TRBD1. CDR3 length equals 12 residues. Per germline, CDR1 SGHTS and CDR2 YDEGEE. Trimming took 4 bases from V and 10 from J; bases not matched to a gene: 5. The DNA of the CDR3 is TGTGCCAGCAGCGTTGGGACAGGGTTAGCTTTCTTT. Its translation: CASSVGTGLAFF.

The chain carries TRBV19 and TRBJ2-6; no firm D call. V lost 3 bases and J 4 bases, leaving 16 bases between the germline ends. The CDR3 has 17 residues. CDR1 and CDR2 from the germline V gene are LNHDA and SQIVND (reference sequence). The CDR3 nucleotides read TGTGCCAGTAGTATCCCCAGGTTTCCCTCCGGGGCCAACGTCCTGACTTTC. Its translation is CASSIPRFPSGANVLTF.

The rearrangement joins TRBV27 to TRBJ2-2; 9 nucleotides agree with TRBD2. The CDR3 length is 16 residues. Germline-derived CDR1 and CDR2 are MNHEY and SMNVEV (reference sequence). Germline trimming cut 4 bases from V and 5 bases from J; bases unmatched to any gene: 8. In DNA, the CDR3 is TGTGCCAGCAGTTCCACGAGCGGGGGGCTGACCGGGGAGCTGTTTTTT. This translates into CASSSTSGGLTGELFF.

The gene calls are TRBV29-1 and TRBJ2-5; 12 bases are shared with TRBD2. Trimming removed 2 bases from V and 1 base from J; junction bases left unmatched: 17. This CDR3 comprises 20 residues. CDR1 SQVTM and CDR2 ANQGSEA come from the germline V gene. The CDR3 DNA is TGCAGCGTTGAATGGCCCCTCCCCTGGACTAGCGGGGCTCTCCAAGAGACCCAGTACTTC. Encoded protein: CSVEWPLPWTSGALQETQYF.

The V gene is TRBV6-1, the J gene TRBJ2-1; the D gene is possibly TRBD1 (6 bases). V lost 7 bases and J 3 bases, leaving 13 bases between the germline ends. The CDR3 consists of 14 residues. Germline V gene data show CDR1 as MNHNS and CDR2 as SASEGT. This CDR3 reads CASIDSRGYNEQFF. The DNA for the CDR3 is TGTGCCAGCATTGACTCCAGGGGCTACAATGAGCAGTTCTTC.

The chain has TRBV28 and TRBJ2-7; possible D gene TRBD2, 5 bases. V shed 2 bases and J shed 4 bases, with 15 bases lying between them. This CDR3 is built from 15 residues. Germline V gene sequence: CDR1 MDHEN, CDR2 SYDVKM. CDR3 coding DNA: TGTGCCAGCAGTTTACCCCGACGGGGATCATACGAGCAGTACTTC. As protein: CASSLPRRGSYEQYF.

This chain links TRBV18 with TRBJ2-3; 9 bases align to TRBD1. CDR1 and CDR2 from the germline V gene are KGHSH and LQKENI. V lost 4 bases and J lost 3; bases outside the gene matches: 5. The CDR3 consists of 15 residues. Here the CDR3 reads CASSLLGQGTDTQYF. CDR3 in DNA: TGTGCCAGCTCACTCCTGGGACAGGGTACAGATACGCAGTATTTT. Combining the CDR3 with reference TRBV18 and TRBJ2-3 gives the whole variable domain NAGVMQNPRHLVRRRGQEARLRCSPMKGHSHVYWYRQLPEEGLKFMVYLQKENIIDESGMPKERFSAEFPKEGPSILRIQQVVRGDSAAYFCASSLLGQGTDTQYFGPGTRLTVL.

The V call is TRBV5-1, the J call TRBJ1-1; a weak D match, TRBD1 (6 bases). Germline V gene data show CDR1 as SGHRS and CDR2 as YFSETQ. The CDR3 runs to 15 residues. V lost 0 bases, J lost 5 bases, and 14 bases lay in between. The DNA of the CDR3 is TGCGCCAGCAGCTTGGCAGTAGGGGGAAGGACTGAAGCTTTCTTT. Translation gives CASSLAVGGRTEAFF.

The rearrangement uses TRBV4-1 and TRBJ2-3; perhaps TRBD2 as D (7 bases). Deletions cut 0 bases from V and 3 bases from J, with 10 bases between. Germline V gene data show CDR1 as MGHRA and CDR2 as YSYEKL. The CDR3 sequence is 15 residues long. The chain's CDR3 is CASSQEGGATDTQYF. CDR3 DNA sequence: TGCGCCAGCAGCCAAGAAGGGGGGGCAACAGATACGCAGTATTTT.